The text below deals with one T cell receptor (beta chain). The entry originates in a study of blood T cell repertoires in COVID-19. Turning to the study itself: T cells, B-cell-depleted T cells, or PBMCs provided the cDNA or gDNA that served as material.

The table came from immunoSEQ multiplex PCR; TCRdb's copy has only in-frame clones and leaves some out. The data hold 400,000 to 550,000 clones, with 80% to 90% observed a single time. The germline CDR1 and CDR2 sequences are SEHNR and FQNEAQ (reference sequence). The germline V and J ends were trimmed by 5 bases and 8 bases, with 18 bases remaining between them. The CDR3 extends over 14 amino acids. This sequence originates from a young woman with acute or convalescent COVID-19. Sequences were obtained from peripheral blood. The rearrangement joins TRBV7-9 to TRBJ1-1; D ambiguous. In DNA, the CDR3 is TGTGCCAGCAGCGGTAGTGGGCTGCAGGTGGAAGCTTTCTTT. Translating gives CASSGSGLQVEAFF.